This TCR beta chain derives from a study of cytomegalovirus exposure and HLA in healthy donors. PCR amplification relied on 60 Vbeta primers (plus 13 Jbeta primers). Study processing details: About 10 million shared chains were among approximately 87 million unique TCR beta chains counted in a later analysis. Profiled with immunoSEQ multiplex PCR; TCRdb holds only in-frame clones, not every one. V and J calls plus clone size are reproduced from that table; the DNA served to infer D and trimming. The table includes 100,000 to 150,000 clones, roughly 8.3% detected once. The germline V gene has CDR1 SNHLY and CDR2 FYNNEI. CDR3 length: 15 residues. V trimming: 6 bases; J trimming: 4 bases; junction bases outside the gene matches: 3. Ten or more counts support this clone. Its antigen is currently unknown. The same CDR3 is also encoded by other DNA sequences in this sample. Whole-study findings and limits: Some TCR beta chains (about 180 of them) were listed as cytomegalovirus-associated. In a later analysis, at a false discovery rate of 0.05, roughly 17,000 TCR beta sequences matched HLA alleles.

V and J are TRBV2 and TRBJ2-3; 14 bases match TRBD2. This sequence originates from a man aged 40-49 years in good health and CMV-seronegative. The specimen was PBMCs. The CDR3 DNA follows: TGTGCCAGCAGGGAGGGACTAGCGGGGGCAGATACGCAGTATTTT. It specifies CASREGLAGADTQYF.